These T cell receptor beta chains were read from a single sample in a study of T cells in Graves' hyperthyroidism and ophthalmopathy. TCRdb fed the multiplex PCR reads into MiXCR, producing one record per CDR3 protein. This sample has about 720,000 distinct CDR3 sequences, with roughly 20% found just once. Sequencing used blood. All receptors derive from a woman between 50 and 59 years old with Graves' hyperthyroidism that later progressed to Graves' ophthalmopathy. Each CDR3 is given with its conserved first and last residue. D genes are given only for firm matches. Rows give clone size only sometimes, using once, few, many, or a class for an expanded clone.

V gene: TRBV19; clone size: NA; D gene: NA; J gene: TRBJ2-3; CDR3 DNA: TGTGCCAGTAGCCGGATTAGCACAGATACGCAGTATTTT; CDR3 protein: CASSRISTDTQYF
V gene: TRBV6-5; clone size: NA; D gene: NA; J gene: TRBJ1-1; CDR3 DNA: NA; CDR3 protein: CASILGDMGEAFF
V gene: TRBV4-1; clone size: NA; D gene: TRBD1; J gene: TRBJ1-5; CDR3 DNA: TGCGCCAGCAGCCAAGAGGGACAGACTAGCAATCAGCCCCAGCATTTT; CDR3 protein: CASSQEGQTSNQPQHF
V gene: TRBV20-1; clone size: few; D gene: NA; J gene: TRBJ1-2; CDR3 DNA: TGCAGTGCACAGCAGGGGAATGGCTACACCTTC; CDR3 protein: CSAQQGNGYTF
V gene: TRBV7-2; clone size: NA; D gene: NA; J gene: TRBJ1-2; CDR3 DNA: TGTGCCAGCAGCTTCTCTGGGAGGGCCTACACCTTC; CDR3 protein: CASSFSGRAYTF
V gene: TRBV29-1; clone size: NA; D gene: NA; J gene: TRBJ1-2; CDR3 DNA: TGCAGCGGGAGGGGGAGTCACTATGGCTACACCTTC; CDR3 protein: CSGRGSHYGYTF
V gene: TRBV12-3/TRBV12-4; clone size: many; D gene: TRBD1; J gene: TRBJ2-1; CDR3 DNA: TGTGCCAGCAGTCCTTGGACAGGGGGCCAATCCTCATATGAGCAGTTCTTC; CDR3 protein: CASSPWTGGQSSYEQFF
V gene: TRBV7-2; clone size: NA; D gene: NA; J gene: TRBJ1-2; CDR3 DNA: TGTGCCAGCAGCTTAGTCCCAGGAGATGGCTACACCTTC; CDR3 protein: CASSLVPGDGYTF
V gene: TRBV27; clone size: many; D gene: NA; J gene: TRBJ2-3; CDR3 DNA: TGTGCCAGCAGTTTTAGCGGCGGAGATACGCAGTATTTT; CDR3 protein: CASSFSGGDTQYF
V gene: TRBV19; clone size: NA; D gene: NA; J gene: TRBJ1-1; CDR3 DNA: TGTGCCAGTAGTGTGGGAGGGACATCGAACACTGAAGCTTTCTTT; CDR3 protein: CASSVGGTSNTEAFF
V gene: TRBV6-5; clone size: many; D gene: NA; J gene: TRBJ1-2; CDR3 DNA: TGTGCCAGCAGTTACTCAGGTCCAGGCAGCAGAGCTAACTATGGCTACACCTTC; CDR3 protein: CASSYSGPGSRANYGYTF
V gene: TRBV11-2; clone size: many; D gene: TRBD2; J gene: TRBJ2-5; CDR3 DNA: TGTGCCAGCAGCATCAGCGGGGGGGGCGGCGAGACCCAGTACTTC; CDR3 protein: CASSISGGGGETQYF
V gene: TRBV6-2/TRBV6-3; clone size: few; D gene: NA; J gene: TRBJ1-5; CDR3 DNA: TGTGCCAGCAATGGCATATTCAGCAATCAGCCCCAGCATTTT; CDR3 protein: CASNGIFSNQPQHF
V gene: TRBV2; clone size: NA; D gene: NA; J gene: TRBJ2-5; CDR3 DNA: TGTGCCAGCCCGTCAGGGGAGACCCAGTACTTC; CDR3 protein: CASPSGETQYF
V gene: TRBV6-1; clone size: many; D gene: TRBD1; J gene: TRBJ1-2; CDR3 DNA: TGTGCCAGTAGTCCGGGACAGGGGAAAGCTAACTATGGCTACACCTTC; CDR3 protein: CASSPGQGKANYGYTF
V gene: TRBV20-1; clone size: few; D gene: NA; J gene: TRBJ1-1; CDR3 DNA: TGCAGTGTTGGGTCCGCTTTCTTT; CDR3 protein: CSVGSAFF
V gene: TRBV20-1; clone size: few; D gene: NA; J gene: TRBJ1-6; CDR3 DNA: TGCAGTGCCCCAGAGAGTTCCGGGACAAGGCCTTATAATTCACCCCTCCACTTT; CDR3 protein: CSAPESSGTRPYNSPLHF
V gene: TRBV7-9; clone size: many; D gene: TRBD2; J gene: TRBJ2-3; CDR3 DNA: TGTGCCAGCAGCTTTGAGGCGGGCGGGGGAGATACGCAGTATTTT; CDR3 protein: CASSFEAGGGDTQYF
V gene: TRBV5-1; clone size: few; D gene: TRBD2; J gene: TRBJ2-7; CDR3 DNA: TGCGCCAGCAGCCCTATGCCGGGGGGTTACGAGCAGTACTTC; CDR3 protein: CASSPMPGGYEQYF
V gene: TRBV19; clone size: NA; D gene: NA; J gene: TRBJ2-3; CDR3 DNA: TGTGCCAGTAGTCCAGGGGACGGTGGAGATACGCAGTATTTT; CDR3 protein: CASSPGDGGDTQYF
V gene: TRBV20-1; clone size: many; D gene: TRBD1; J gene: TRBJ1-1; CDR3 DNA: TGCAGTGCTAGGACAGGGCTGAACACTGAAGCTTTCTTT; CDR3 protein: CSARTGLNTEAFF
V gene: TRBV29-1; clone size: NA; D gene: NA; J gene: TRBJ1-1; CDR3 DNA: TGCAGCGTTAGGAGGGGCAATACTGAAGCTTTCTTT; CDR3 protein: CSVRRGNTEAFF
V gene: TRBV5-5; clone size: NA; D gene: TRBD1; J gene: TRBJ1-5; CDR3 DNA: TGTGCCAGCAGCTTGATCAGGGGGCCCGGGGATCAGCCCCAGCATTTT; CDR3 protein: CASSLIRGPGDQPQHF
V gene: TRBV6-1; clone size: many; D gene: TRBD1; J gene: TRBJ1-2; CDR3 DNA: TGTGCCAGCAGCCAGGGACAGCTCTATGGCTACACCTTC; CDR3 protein: CASSQGQLYGYTF
V gene: TRBV24-1; clone size: few; D gene: NA; J gene: TRBJ1-5; CDR3 DNA: TGTGCCACCAGCCAGACAGGTACCAATCAGCCCCAGCATTTT; CDR3 protein: CATSQTGTNQPQHF
V gene: TRBV10-3; clone size: few; D gene: NA; J gene: TRBJ2-5; CDR3 DNA: TGTGCCACTACGGGGTCCGGAGGGGAAGAGACCCAGTACTTC; CDR3 protein: CATTGSGGEETQYF
V gene: TRBV29-1; clone size: many; D gene: TRBD1; J gene: TRBJ1-1; CDR3 DNA: TGCAGCGCCTCTCGACAGGGGGAAGCTTTCTTT; CDR3 protein: CSASRQGEAFF
V gene: TRBV19; clone size: NA; D gene: NA; J gene: TRBJ2-5; CDR3 DNA: TGTGCCAGTAGTATCGGACTCGCGGTCTTACAAGAGACCCAGTACTTC; CDR3 protein: CASSIGLAVLQETQYF
V gene: TRBV5-6; clone size: NA; D gene: TRBD2; J gene: TRBJ2-1; CDR3 DNA: TGTGCCAGCAGCTTGGAAGGGGGGACTAGCGGGGTCGGGCAGTTCTTC; CDR3 protein: CASSLEGGTSGVGQFF
V gene: TRBV3-1; clone size: few; D gene: NA; J gene: TRBJ2-5; CDR3 DNA: TGTGCCAGCAGCCCCGGACTGGGGCAAGAGACCCAGTACTTC; CDR3 protein: CASSPGLGQETQYF
V gene: TRBV29-1; clone size: NA; D gene: NA; J gene: TRBJ1-1; CDR3 DNA: TGCAGCGTGAGATTACAGGCGTTCGTTCGCACTGAAGCTTTCTTT; CDR3 protein: CSVRLQAFVRTEAFF
V gene: TRBV30; clone size: many; D gene: TRBD1; J gene: TRBJ1-2; CDR3 DNA: TGTGCCTGGAACAGGGGAAACTATGGCTACACCTTC; CDR3 protein: CAWNRGNYGYTF
V gene: TRBV6-1; clone size: few; D gene: NA; J gene: TRBJ2-5; CDR3 DNA: TGTGCCAGCAGTGAAAGGGGAGGCGGGATTTTCCAAGAGACCCAGTACTTC; CDR3 protein: CASSERGGGIFQETQYF
V gene: TRBV3-1; clone size: many; D gene: TRBD1; J gene: TRBJ1-2; CDR3 DNA: TGTGCCAGCACCGGAGGGACAGGGGCTTTCTATGGCTACACCTTC; CDR3 protein: CASTGGTGAFYGYTF
V gene: TRBV7-9; clone size: few; D gene: NA; J gene: TRBJ2-2; CDR3 DNA: TGTGCCAGCAGCTGGCACCAGGACGGGGAGCTGTTTTTT; CDR3 protein: CASSWHQDGELFF
V gene: TRBV11-2; clone size: many; D gene: TRBD1; J gene: TRBJ1-5; CDR3 DNA: TGTGCCAGCAGCGCGGACAGGGTGGCTGGGCCCCAGCATTTT; CDR3 protein: CASSADRVAGPQHF
V gene: TRBV5-1; clone size: many; D gene: NA; J gene: TRBJ1-2; CDR3 DNA: TGCGCCAGCAGCTTGGACCCTGACGGATACTATGGCTACACCTTC; CDR3 protein: CASSLDPDGYYGYTF
V gene: TRBV20-1; clone size: few; D gene: NA; J gene: TRBJ2-1; CDR3 DNA: TGCAGTGCTAGAGATTTTCAGGGTAGGTCCTACAATGAGCAGTTCTTC; CDR3 protein: CSARDFQGRSYNEQFF
V gene: TRBV11-3; clone size: NA; D gene: TRBD2; J gene: TRBJ2-2; CDR3 DNA: TGTGCCAGCAGCCCAATAGGGTTAGCGGGGGGGCGAAGCACCGGGGAGCTGTTTTTT; CDR3 protein: CASSPIGLAGGRSTGELFF
V gene: TRBV5-1; clone size: few; D gene: TRBD2; J gene: TRBJ2-1; CDR3 DNA: TGCGCCAGCAGCTCCCCGGGACTAGGGCGAGATGAGCAGTTCTTC; CDR3 protein: CASSSPGLGRDEQFF
V gene: TRBV12-3/TRBV12-4; clone size: few; D gene: NA; J gene: TRBJ2-1; CDR3 DNA: TGTGCCAGCAGTTTATCACAGCCCTACAATGAGCAGTTCTTC; CDR3 protein: CASSLSQPYNEQFF
V gene: TRBV5-1; clone size: NA; D gene: TRBD1; J gene: TRBJ1-1; CDR3 DNA: TGCGCCAGCAGCCGAGGACAGGGGCTCTTTACTGAAGCTTTCTTT; CDR3 protein: CASSRGQGLFTEAFF
V gene: TRBV12-3/TRBV12-4; clone size: few; D gene: TRBD1; J gene: TRBJ2-2; CDR3 DNA: TGTGCCAGCAGAGCAGAGTTAGGGGGCGCGGGTTCCGGGGAGCTGTTTTTT; CDR3 protein: CASRAELGGAGSGELFF
V gene: TRBV18; clone size: many; D gene: NA; J gene: TRBJ1-1; CDR3 DNA: TGTGCCAGCTCAAAAGGTCGGAACACTGAAGCTTTCTTT; CDR3 protein: CASSKGRNTEAFF
V gene: TRBV5-1; clone size: few; D gene: NA; J gene: TRBJ2-2; CDR3 DNA: TGCGCCAGCAGCCGTCTAGTCGAAGGCCGGGAGCTGTTTTTT; CDR3 protein: CASSRLVEGRELFF
V gene: TRBV18; clone size: NA; D gene: NA; J gene: TRBJ1-5; CDR3 DNA: TGTGCCAGCTCACCTACTATCGGTGGCAATCAGCCCCGGCATTTT; CDR3 protein: CASSPTIGGNQPRHF
V gene: TRBV11-2; clone size: few; D gene: TRBD1; J gene: TRBJ1-2; CDR3 DNA: TGTGCCAGCAGCTTCGGGGGACAGGGGAACTATGGCTACACCTTC; CDR3 protein: CASSFGGQGNYGYTF
V gene: TRBV3-1; clone size: many; D gene: NA; J gene: TRBJ1-2; CDR3 DNA: TGTGCCAGCAGCCCAGAGGGCAGATACTACACCTTC; CDR3 protein: CASSPEGRYYTF
V gene: TRBV4-1; clone size: few; D gene: NA; J gene: TRBJ1-4; CDR3 DNA: TGCGCCAGCAGCCAGGAGACAGCTACTAATGAAAAACTGTTTTTT; CDR3 protein: CASSQETATNEKLFF
V gene: TRBV6-1; clone size: many; D gene: NA; J gene: TRBJ1-1; CDR3 DNA: TGTGCCAGCAGTTCACCTCAGGGCATCGTGAACACTGAAGCTTTCTTT; CDR3 protein: CASSSPQGIVNTEAFF
V gene: TRBV10-2; clone size: few; D gene: NA; J gene: TRBJ1-5; CDR3 DNA: TGCGCCAGCAGCCCCGAACGAAGGACACATAGCAATCAGCCCCAGCATTTT; CDR3 protein: CASSPERRTHSNQPQHF
V gene: TRBV19; clone size: few; D gene: TRBD1; J gene: TRBJ2-7; CDR3 DNA: TGTGCCAGTAGTAAACCGGGACAGGGGTCCGAGCAGTACTTC; CDR3 protein: CASSKPGQGSEQYF
V gene: TRBV12-3/TRBV12-4; clone size: NA; D gene: NA; J gene: TRBJ1-3; CDR3 DNA: TGTGCCAGCAGTTTAAGTCGTTCTGGAAACACCATATATTTT; CDR3 protein: CASSLSRSGNTIYF
V gene: TRBV6-5; clone size: once; D gene: NA; J gene: TRBJ1-6; CDR3 DNA: TGTGCCAGCAGTTATCGACTCCAGGGGCCTTCACCCCTCCACTTT; CDR3 protein: CASSYRLQGPSPLHF